This T cell receptor (beta chain) stems from a study of identical twins. Findings and caveats of the study: The abundant beta clonotypes from cord blood had fewer insertions, and memory repertoires had none of this. Twins shared out-of-frame alpha sequences with excess low generation probability. Twins showed weaker excess sharing in their beta out-of-frame sequences.

The sample holds many counts of this clonotype. Its antigen remains unknown. TCRdb independently ran MiXCR on the 5' RACE reads; one entry per CDR3 protein. Of hundreds of thousands of distinct CDR3 sequences detected, over 5% appear once; the ten largest clones hold approximately 1.6%. Per germline, CDR1 MNHEY and CDR2 SVGAGI. There are 16 residues in the CDR3. The junction had 5 bases not matched to a gene; V was cut back by 0 bases and J by 1 base. This chain links TRBV6-5 with TRBJ1-1, with TRBD1 matching 7 bases. The receptor was isolated from a young man in good health. Sequenced: naive T cells sorted from blood. As DNA, the CDR3 is TGTGCCAGCAGTTACTCGCAGGGGGTGAGGAACACTGAAGCTTTCTTT. Translated, it gives CASSYSQGVRNTEAFF.